This T cell receptor beta chain was recorded in a study of spatial heterogeneity in lung cancer. The CDR3 length is 13 residues. V was cut by 3 bases and J by 3 bases, with 8 bases left in between. Germline loops: CDR1 SGHTA, CDR2 FQGTGA. Each CDR3 protein is one row after TCRdb ran MiXCR on the 5' RACE reads. The sample contains around 70,000 distinct CDR3 sequences, less than 9.5% of which appear only once. Time point in this sample: blood at routine non-recurrence follow-up after resection. The rearrangement links TRBV7-3 to TRBJ2-5; perhaps D is TRBD1 or TRBD2 (5 bases each). The source is a female donor with early-stage non-small cell lung cancer. The sequencing used PBMCs, collected at follow-up. CDR3 sequence reads: CASSFGGKETQYF. In DNA form, the CDR3 reads TGTGCCAGCAGCTTTGGGGGAAAAGAGACCCAGTACTTC.